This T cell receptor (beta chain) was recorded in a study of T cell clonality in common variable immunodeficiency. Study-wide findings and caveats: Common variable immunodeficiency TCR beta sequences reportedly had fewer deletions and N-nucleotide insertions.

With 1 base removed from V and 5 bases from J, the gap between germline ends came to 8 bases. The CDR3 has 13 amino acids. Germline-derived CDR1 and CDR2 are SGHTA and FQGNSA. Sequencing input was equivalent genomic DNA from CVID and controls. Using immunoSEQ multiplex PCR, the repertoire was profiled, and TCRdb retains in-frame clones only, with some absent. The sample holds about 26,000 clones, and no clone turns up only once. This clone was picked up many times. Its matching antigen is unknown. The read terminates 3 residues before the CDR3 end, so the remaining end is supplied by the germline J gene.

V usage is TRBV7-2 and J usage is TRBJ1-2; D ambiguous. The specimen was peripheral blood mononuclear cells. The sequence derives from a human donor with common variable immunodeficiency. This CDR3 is CASSLEAGYGYTF. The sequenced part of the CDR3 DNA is TGTGCCAGCAGCTTAGAGGCTGGTTATGGC.